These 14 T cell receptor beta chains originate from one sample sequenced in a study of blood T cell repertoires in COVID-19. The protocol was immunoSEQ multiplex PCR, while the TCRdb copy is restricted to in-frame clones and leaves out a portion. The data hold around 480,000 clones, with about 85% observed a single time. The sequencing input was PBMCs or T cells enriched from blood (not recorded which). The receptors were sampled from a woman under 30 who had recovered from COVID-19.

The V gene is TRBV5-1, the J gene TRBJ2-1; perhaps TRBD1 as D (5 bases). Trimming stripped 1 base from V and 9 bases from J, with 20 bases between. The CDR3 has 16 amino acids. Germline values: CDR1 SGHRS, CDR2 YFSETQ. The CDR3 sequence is CASSLQGAPIDGEQFF. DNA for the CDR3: TGCGCCAGCAGCTTGCAAGGGGCACCCATAGACGGTGAGCAGTTCTTC.

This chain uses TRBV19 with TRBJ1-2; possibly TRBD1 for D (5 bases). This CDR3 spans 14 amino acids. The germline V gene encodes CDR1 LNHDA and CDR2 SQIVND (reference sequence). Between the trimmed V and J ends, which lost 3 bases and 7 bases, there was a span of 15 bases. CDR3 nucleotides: TGTGCCAGTAGTATCGCCGGGGGGTTTGTTGGCTACACCTTC. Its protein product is CASSIAGGFVGYTF.

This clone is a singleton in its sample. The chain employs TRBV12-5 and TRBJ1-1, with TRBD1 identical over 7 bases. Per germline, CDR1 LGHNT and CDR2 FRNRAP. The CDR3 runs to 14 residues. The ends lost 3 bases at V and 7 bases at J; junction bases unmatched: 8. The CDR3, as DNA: TGTGCTAGTGGTTTCTCCGGGACAGCTGGTGAAGCTTTCTTT. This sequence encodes CASGFSGTAGEAFF.

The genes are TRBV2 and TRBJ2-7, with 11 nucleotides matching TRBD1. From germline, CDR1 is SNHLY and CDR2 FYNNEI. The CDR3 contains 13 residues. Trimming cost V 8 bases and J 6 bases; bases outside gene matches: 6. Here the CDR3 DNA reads TGTGCCAGCGGGGAAGGGACAGGGGGCGAGCAGTACTTC. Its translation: CASGEGTGGEQYF.

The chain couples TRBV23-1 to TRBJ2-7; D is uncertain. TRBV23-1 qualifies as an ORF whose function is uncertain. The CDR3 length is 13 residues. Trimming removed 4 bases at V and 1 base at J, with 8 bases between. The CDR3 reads CASSRWQSYEQYF. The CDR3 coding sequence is TGCGCCAGCAGTCGCTGGCAGTCCTACGAGCAGTACTTC.

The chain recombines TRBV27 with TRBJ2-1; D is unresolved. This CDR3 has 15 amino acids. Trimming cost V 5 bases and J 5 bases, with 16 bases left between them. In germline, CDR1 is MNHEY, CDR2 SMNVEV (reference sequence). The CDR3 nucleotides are TGTGCCAGCAGTCCTACCCGGTCCACAGACAATGAGCAGTTCTTC. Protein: CASSPTRSTDNEQFF.

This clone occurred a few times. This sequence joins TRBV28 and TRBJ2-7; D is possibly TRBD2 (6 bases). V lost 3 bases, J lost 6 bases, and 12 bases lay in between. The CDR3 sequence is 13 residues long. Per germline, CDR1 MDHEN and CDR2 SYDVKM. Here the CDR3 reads CASSFEEGSEQYF. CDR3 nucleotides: TGTGCCAGCAGTTTTGAGGAGGGAAGCGAGCAGTACTTC.

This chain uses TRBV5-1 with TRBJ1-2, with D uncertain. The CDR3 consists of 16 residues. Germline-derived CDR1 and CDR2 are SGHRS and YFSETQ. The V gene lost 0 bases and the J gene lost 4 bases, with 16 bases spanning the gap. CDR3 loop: CASSLGGDVSFYGYTF. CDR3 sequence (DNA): TGCGCCAGCAGCTTGGGCGGAGACGTGTCATTCTATGGCTACACCTTC.

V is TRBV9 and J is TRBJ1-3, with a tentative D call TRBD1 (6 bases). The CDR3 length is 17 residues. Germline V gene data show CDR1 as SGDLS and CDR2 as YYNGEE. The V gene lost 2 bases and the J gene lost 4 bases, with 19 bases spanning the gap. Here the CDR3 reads CASSVDHGGLEGNTIYF. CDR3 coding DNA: TGTGCCAGCAGCGTCGACCATGGGGGCTTGGAGGGAAACACCATATATTTT.

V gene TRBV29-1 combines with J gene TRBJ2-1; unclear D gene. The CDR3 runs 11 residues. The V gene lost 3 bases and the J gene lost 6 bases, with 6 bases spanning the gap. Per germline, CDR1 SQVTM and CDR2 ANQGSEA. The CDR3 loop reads CSVDFSNEQFF. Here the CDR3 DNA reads TGCAGCGTTGATTTCTCCAATGAGCAGTTCTTC.

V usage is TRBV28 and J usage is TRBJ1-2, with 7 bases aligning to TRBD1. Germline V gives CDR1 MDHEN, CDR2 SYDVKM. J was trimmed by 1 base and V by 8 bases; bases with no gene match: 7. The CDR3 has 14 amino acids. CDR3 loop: CASVIGGNNYGYTF. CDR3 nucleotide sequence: TGTGCCAGCGTAATAGGGGGCAATAACTATGGCTACACCTTC.

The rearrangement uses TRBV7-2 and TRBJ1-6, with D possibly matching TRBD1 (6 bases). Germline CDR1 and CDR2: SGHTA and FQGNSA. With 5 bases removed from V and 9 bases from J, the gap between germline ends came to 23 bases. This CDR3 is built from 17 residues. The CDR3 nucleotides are TGTGCCAGCAGCCCCCGAGGGGGGGCTAAGGACCTTTCACCCCTCCACTTT. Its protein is CASSPRGGAKDLSPLHF. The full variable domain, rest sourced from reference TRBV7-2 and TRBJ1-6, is GAGVSQSPSNKVTEKGKDVELRCDPISGHTALYWYRQSLGQGLEFLIYFQGNSAPDKSGLPSDRFSAERTGGSVSTLTIQRTQQEDSAVYLCASSPRGGAKDLSPLHFGNGTRLTVT.

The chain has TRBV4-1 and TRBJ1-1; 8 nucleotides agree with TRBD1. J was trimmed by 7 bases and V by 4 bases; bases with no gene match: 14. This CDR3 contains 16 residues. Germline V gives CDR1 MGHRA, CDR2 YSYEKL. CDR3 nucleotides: TGCGCCAGCAGCCGAGGGACAGGTACGGGGTACGATGAAGCTTTCTTT. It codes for CASSRGTGTGYDEAFF.

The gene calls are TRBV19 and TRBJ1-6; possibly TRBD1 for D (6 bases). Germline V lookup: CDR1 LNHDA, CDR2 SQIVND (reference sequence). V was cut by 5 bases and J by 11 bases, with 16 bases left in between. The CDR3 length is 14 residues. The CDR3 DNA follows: TGTGCCAGTAGTCCTCCGGACAGAGGGACACCCCTCCACTTT. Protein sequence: CASSPPDRGTPLHF.